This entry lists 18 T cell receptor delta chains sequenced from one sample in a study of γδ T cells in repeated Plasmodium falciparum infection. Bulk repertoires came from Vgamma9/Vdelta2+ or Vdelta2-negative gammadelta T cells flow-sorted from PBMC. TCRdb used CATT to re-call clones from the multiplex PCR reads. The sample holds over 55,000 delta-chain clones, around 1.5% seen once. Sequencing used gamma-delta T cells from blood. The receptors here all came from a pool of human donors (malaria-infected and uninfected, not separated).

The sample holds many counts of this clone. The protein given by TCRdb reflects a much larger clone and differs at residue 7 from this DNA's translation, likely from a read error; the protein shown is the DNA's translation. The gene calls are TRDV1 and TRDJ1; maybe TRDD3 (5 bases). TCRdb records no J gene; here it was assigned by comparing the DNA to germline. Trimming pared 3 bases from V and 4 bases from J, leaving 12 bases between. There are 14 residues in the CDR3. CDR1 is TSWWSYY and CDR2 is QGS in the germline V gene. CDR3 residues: CALGEDGGDDKLIF. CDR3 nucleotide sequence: TGTGCTCTTGGGGAGGATGGAGGGGACGATAAACTCATCTTT.

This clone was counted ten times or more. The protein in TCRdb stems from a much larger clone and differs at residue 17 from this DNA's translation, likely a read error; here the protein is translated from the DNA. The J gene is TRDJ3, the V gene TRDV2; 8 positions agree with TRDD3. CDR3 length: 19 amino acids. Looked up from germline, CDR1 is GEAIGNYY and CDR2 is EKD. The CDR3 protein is CACDTPGGQSSWDTRQTFF. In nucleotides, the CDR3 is TGTGCCTGTGACACTCCTGGGGGACAAAGCTCCTGGGACACCCGACAGACGTTTTTC.

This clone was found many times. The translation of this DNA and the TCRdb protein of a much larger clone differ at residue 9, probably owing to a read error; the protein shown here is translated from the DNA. DNA of the CDR3: TGTGCTCTTGGGGAACCCTACCCAGACCTCTACTGGGGGATACGAGATAAACTCATCTTT. This translates into CALGEPYPDLYWGIRDKLIF. This chain uses TRDV1 with TRDJ1, with 13 bases matching TRDD3. TCRdb leaves out the J gene; it was filled in here by matching the DNA to germline. Looked up from germline, CDR1 is TSWWSYY and CDR2 is QGS. With 1 base clipped from V and 5 bases from J, the junction kept 16 bases outside the gene matches. This CDR3 is 20 amino acids long.

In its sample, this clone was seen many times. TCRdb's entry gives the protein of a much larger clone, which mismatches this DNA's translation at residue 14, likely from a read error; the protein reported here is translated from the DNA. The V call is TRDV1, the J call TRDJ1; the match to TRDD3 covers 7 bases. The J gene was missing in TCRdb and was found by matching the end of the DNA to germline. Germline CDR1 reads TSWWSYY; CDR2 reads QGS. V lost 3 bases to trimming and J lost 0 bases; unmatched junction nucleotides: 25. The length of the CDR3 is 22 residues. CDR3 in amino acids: CALGDPRLLSGGSPMYTDKLIF. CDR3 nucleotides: TGTGCTCTTGGGGATCCAAGGTTGCTCTCCGGGGGATCCCCAATGTACACCGATAAACTCATCTTT.

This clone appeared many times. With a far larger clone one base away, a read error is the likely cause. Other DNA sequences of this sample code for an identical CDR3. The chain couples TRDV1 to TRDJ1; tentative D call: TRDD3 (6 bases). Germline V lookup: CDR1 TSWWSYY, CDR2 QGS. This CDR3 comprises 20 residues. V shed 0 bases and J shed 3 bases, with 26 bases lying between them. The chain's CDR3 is CALGELILSLWGIRPDKLIF. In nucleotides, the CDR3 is TGTGCTCTTGGGGAACTGATCCTCTCCCTCTGGGGAATACGACCCGATAAACTCATCTTT.

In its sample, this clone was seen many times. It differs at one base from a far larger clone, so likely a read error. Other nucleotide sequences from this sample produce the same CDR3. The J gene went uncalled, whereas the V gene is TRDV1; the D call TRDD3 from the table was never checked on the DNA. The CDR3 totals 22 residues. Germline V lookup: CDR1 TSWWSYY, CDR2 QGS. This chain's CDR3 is CALGDGLPLLGDTKRGTDKLIF. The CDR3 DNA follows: TGTGCTCTTGGGGATGGCCTTCCCCTACTGGGGGATACAAAAAGGGGGACCGATAAGCTCATCTTT.

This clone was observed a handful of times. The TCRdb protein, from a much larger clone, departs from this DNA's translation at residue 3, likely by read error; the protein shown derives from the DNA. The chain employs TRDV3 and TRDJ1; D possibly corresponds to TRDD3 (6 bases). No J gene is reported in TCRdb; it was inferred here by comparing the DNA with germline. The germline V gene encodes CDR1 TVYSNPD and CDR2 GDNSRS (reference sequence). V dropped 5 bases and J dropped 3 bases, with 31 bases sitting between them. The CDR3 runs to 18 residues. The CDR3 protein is CALPKATYGDCSADKLIF. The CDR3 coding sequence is TGTGCCCTTCCCAAGGCTACGTACGGGGATTGTAGCGCCGATAAACTCATCTTT.

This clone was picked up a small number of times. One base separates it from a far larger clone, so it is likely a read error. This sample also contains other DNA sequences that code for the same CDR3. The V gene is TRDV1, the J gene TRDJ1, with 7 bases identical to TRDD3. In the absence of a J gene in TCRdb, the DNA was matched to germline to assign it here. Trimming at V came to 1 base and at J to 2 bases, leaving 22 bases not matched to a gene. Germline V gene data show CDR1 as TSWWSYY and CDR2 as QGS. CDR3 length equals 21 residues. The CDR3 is CALGERTIDGGYGSYTDKLIF. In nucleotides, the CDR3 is TGTGCTCTTGGGGAACGGACCATCGATGGAGGATACGGTTCTTATACCGATAAACTCATCTTT.

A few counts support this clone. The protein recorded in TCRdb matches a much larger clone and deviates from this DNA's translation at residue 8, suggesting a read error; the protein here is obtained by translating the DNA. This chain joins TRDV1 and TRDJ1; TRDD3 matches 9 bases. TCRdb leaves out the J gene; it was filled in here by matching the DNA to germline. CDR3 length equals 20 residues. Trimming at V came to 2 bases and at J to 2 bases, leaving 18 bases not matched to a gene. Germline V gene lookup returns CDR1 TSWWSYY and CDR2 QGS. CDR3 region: CALGEFRALGDDWGTDKLIF. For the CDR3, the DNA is TGTGCTCTTGGGGAATTTAGGGCTCTGGGGGATGATTGGGGAACCGATAAACTCATCTTT.

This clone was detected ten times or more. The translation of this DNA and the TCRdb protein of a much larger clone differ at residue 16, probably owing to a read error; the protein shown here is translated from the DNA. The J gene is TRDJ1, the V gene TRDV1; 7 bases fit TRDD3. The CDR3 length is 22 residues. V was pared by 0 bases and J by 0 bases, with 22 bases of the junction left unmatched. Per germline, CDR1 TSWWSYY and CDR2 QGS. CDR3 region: CALGELVLSCALGDADTDKLIF. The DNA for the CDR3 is TGTGCTCTTGGGGAACTAGTCTTATCCTGCGCCTTGGGGGACGCAGACACCGATAAACTCATCTTT.

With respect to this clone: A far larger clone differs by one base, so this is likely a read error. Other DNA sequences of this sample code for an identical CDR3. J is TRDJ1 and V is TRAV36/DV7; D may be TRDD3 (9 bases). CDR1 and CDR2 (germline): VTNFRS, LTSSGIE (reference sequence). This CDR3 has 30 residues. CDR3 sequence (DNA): TGTGCTTATACCTTCCTAGACGGCGTGTGGGATTCTGCAAGGGGATACGCTTATCCACCTACCTGCTCGTACACTGATAAACTCATCTTT. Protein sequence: CAYTFLDGVWDSARGYAYPPTCSYTDKLIF.

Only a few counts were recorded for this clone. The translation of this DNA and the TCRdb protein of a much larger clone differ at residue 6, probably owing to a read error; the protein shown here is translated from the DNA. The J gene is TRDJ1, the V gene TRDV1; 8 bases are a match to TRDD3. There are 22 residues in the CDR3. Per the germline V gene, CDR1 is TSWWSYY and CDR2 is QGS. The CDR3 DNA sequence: TGTGCCCTTGGGGAACATTTACTACCCGAGGTGGGGGATTGGGTGTACACCGATAAACTCATCTTT. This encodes CALGEHLLPEVGDWVYTDKLIF.

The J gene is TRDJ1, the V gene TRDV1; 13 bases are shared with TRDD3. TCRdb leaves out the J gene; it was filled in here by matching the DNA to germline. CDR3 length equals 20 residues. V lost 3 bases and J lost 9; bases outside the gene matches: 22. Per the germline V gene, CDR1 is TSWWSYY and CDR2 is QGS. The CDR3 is CALGDLDGTGGYAIYTELIF. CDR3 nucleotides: TGTGCTCTTGGGGATCTGGACGGTACTGGGGGATACGCCATATACACCGAACTCATCTTT.

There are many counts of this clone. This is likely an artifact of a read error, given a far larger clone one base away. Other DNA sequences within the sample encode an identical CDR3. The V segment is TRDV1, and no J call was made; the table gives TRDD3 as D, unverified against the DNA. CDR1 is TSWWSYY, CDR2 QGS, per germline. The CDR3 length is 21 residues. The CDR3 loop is CALGKGSYGGVRLGYTDKLIF. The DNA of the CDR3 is TGTGCTCTTGGGAAAGGCTCCTACGGGGGAGTACGATTAGGGTACACCGATAAGCTCATCTTT.

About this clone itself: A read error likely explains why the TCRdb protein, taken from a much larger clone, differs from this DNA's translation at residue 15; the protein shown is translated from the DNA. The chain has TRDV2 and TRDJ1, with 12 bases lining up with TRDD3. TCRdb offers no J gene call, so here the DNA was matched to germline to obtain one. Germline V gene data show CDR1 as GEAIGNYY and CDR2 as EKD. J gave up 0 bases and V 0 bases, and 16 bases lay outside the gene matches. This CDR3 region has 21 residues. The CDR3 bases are TGTGCCTGTGACACCGCATGGGGTACTGGGGGATACTATCCGCACACCGATAAACTCATCTTT. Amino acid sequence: CACDTAWGTGGYYPHTDKLIF.

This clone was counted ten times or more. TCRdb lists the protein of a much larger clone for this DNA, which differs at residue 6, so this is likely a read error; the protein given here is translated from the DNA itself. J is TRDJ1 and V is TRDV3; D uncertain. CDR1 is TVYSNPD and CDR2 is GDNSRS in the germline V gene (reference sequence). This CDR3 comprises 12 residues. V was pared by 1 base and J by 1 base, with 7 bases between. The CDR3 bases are TGTGCCTTTAAACCCTGCACCGATAAACTCATCTTT. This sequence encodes CAFKPCTDKLIF.

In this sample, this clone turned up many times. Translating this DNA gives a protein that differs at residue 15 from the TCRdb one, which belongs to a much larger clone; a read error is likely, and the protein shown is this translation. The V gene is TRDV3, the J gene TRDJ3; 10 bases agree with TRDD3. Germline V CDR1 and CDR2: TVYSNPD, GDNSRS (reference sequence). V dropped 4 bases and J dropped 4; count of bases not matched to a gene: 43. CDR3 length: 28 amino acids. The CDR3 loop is CASPMSPVVPSREYRGIRGWWDTRQMFF. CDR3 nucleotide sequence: TGTGCCTCTCCGATGTCCCCGGTGGTCCCGTCCCGCGAGTACCGGGGGATACGCGGCTGGTGGGACACCCGACAGATGTTTTTC. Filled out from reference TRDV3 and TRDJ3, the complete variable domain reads CDKVTQSSPDQTVASGSEVVLLCTYDTVYSNPDLFWYRIRPDYSFQFVFYGDNSRSEGADFTQGRFSVKHILTQKAFHLVISPVRTEDSATYYCASPMSPVVPSREYRGIRGWWDTRQMFFGTGIKLFVEP.

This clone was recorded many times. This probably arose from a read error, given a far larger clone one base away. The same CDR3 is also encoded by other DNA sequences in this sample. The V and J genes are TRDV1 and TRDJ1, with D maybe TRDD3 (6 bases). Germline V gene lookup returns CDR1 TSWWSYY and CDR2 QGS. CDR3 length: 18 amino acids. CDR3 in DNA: TGTGCTCTTGGGAAAATAAGTGGGGGGTGGCGGTACACCGATAAGCTCATCTTT. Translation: CALGKISGGWRYTDKLIF.